These T cell receptor beta chains were read from a single sample in a study of T cells in Graves' hyperthyroidism and ophthalmopathy. TCRdb itself ran the multiplex PCR reads through MiXCR, one entry per CDR3 protein. There are almost 500,000 distinct CDR3 sequences in the sample; approximately 23% occur only once, and roughly 49% lies in the top ten. Sequenced material: blood. These receptors all come from a woman aged 70 to 79 with Graves' ophthalmopathy. Each CDR3 is given with its conserved first and last residue. D genes are given only for firm matches. Part of the rows lack a size; the others show once, few, many or a class for expanded clones.

D gene: .
V gene: TRBV10-3
J gene: TRBJ1-1
clone size: few
CDR3 protein: CAISELGSNTEAFF
CDR3 DNA: TGTGCCATCAGTGAACTGGGATCTAACACTGAAGCTTTCTTT

D gene: .
V gene: TRBV20-1
J gene: TRBJ2-7
clone size: .
CDR3 protein: CSARGRPAYEQYF
CDR3 DNA: TGCAGTGCTAGAGGGAGGCCTGCCTACGAGCAGTACTTC

D gene: .
V gene: TRBV29-1
J gene: TRBJ1-2
clone size: many
CDR3 protein: CSVVEGNYGYTF
CDR3 DNA: TGCAGCGTTGTCGAGGGAAACTATGGCTACACCTTC

D gene: .
V gene: TRBV3-1
J gene: TRBJ2-5
clone size: .
CDR3 protein: CASSQAGQAQETQYF
CDR3 DNA: TGTGCCAGCAGCCAAGCGGGGCAAGCTCAAGAGACCCAGTACTTC

D gene: .
V gene: TRBV19
J gene: TRBJ1-2
clone size: .
CDR3 protein: CAGSLSGSGYTF
CDR3 DNA: TGTGCCGGTAGTTTGAGCGGGAGTGGCTACACCTTC

D gene: .
V gene: TRBV24-1
J gene: TRBJ2-7
clone size: many
CDR3 protein: CATSDGGRVGEQYF
CDR3 DNA: TGTGCCACCAGTGATGGGGGTAGGGTCGGCGAGCAGTACTTC

D gene: TRBD1
V gene: TRBV2
J gene: TRBJ2-7
clone size: .
CDR3 protein: CASKSTGASYEQYF
CDR3 DNA: TGTGCCAGCAAGTCGACAGGGGCCTCCTACGAGCAGTACTTC

D gene: .
V gene: TRBV12-3/TRBV12-4
J gene: TRBJ2-2
clone size: few
CDR3 protein: CASFLFGELFF
CDR3 DNA: TGTGCCAGCTTTCTGTTCGGGGAGCTGTTTTTT

D gene: TRBD1
V gene: TRBV24-1
J gene: TRBJ1-1
clone size: .
CDR3 protein: CASQLGGGIVNTEAFF
CDR3 DNA: TGTGCCTCACAGCTCGGAGGGGGCATCGTGAACACTGAAGCTTTCTTT

D gene: TRBD2
V gene: TRBV7-9
J gene: TRBJ2-3
clone size: .
CDR3 protein: CASSWILAGGSTTSTDTQYF
CDR3 DNA: TGTGCCAGCAGCTGGATTCTAGCGGGAGGGTCGACGACTAGCACAGATACGCAGTATTTT

D gene: .
V gene: TRBV24-1
J gene: TRBJ2-3
clone size: few
CDR3 protein: CATSDVGVTDTQYF
CDR3 DNA: TGTGCCACCAGTGATGTCGGAGTCACAGATACGCAGTATTTT

D gene: .
V gene: TRBV5-6
J gene: TRBJ2-2
clone size: few
CDR3 protein: CASSLGVPTGELFF
CDR3 DNA: TGTGCCAGCAGCTTGGGAGTACCCACCGGGGAGCTGTTTTTT

D gene: TRBD2
V gene: TRBV11-2
J gene: TRBJ2-7
clone size: .
CDR3 protein: CASSLDRRLAGPGSSYEQYF
CDR3 DNA: TGTGCCAGCAGCTTAGATAGGAGGCTAGCGGGACCGGGGAGCTCCTACGAGCAGTACTTC

D gene: .
V gene: TRBV12-3/TRBV12-4
J gene: TRBJ2-1
clone size: .
CDR3 protein: CASNHGPYNEQFF
CDR3 DNA: TGTGCCAGCAACCATGGACCGTACAATGAGCAGTTCTTC